The 11 T cell receptor beta chains below come from one sample, sequenced in a study. TCRdb processed the RT-PCR reads anew with MiXCR; each CDR3 protein has one entry. The repertoire holds fewer than 800,000 distinct CDR3 sequences, with approximately 15% as singletons. The sequencing sample was made of memory CD4+ T cells from blood. Receptors originate from a female donor in good health, serving as a healthy control.

The sample holds many counts of this clonotype. The chain couples TRBV12-3 or TRBV12-4 to TRBJ1-1; 8 positions match TRBD1. CDR3 size: 14 residues. The trim removed 7 bases at V and 4 bases at J, leaving 8 bases unmatched. Written as DNA, the CDR3 is TGTGCCAGCACCTCAGGGGGCTTTGGCACTGAAGCTTTCTTT. Its protein is CASTSGGFGTEAFF.

This clonotype was observed a handful of times. The V gene is TRBV18, the J gene TRBJ1-5; D is possibly TRBD1 (6 bases). V lost 3 bases and J 2 bases, leaving 11 bases between the germline ends. CDR3 length equals 15 residues. Germline V gene lookup returns CDR1 KGHSH and CDR2 LQKENI. CDR3 protein: CASSPDSIGNQPQHF. CDR3 in DNA: TGTGCCAGCTCACCGGACAGCATAGGCAATCAGCCCCAGCATTTT.

There are a few counts of this clonotype. The chain links TRBV9 to TRBJ1-1; no reliable D call. Germline V gene lookup returns CDR1 SGDLS and CDR2 YYNGEE. This CDR3 spans 15 amino acids. V was shortened by 0 bases and J by 6 bases, with 15 bases between the two germline ends. CDR3: CASSVVGTRGPEAFF. The CDR3 DNA follows: TGTGCCAGCAGCGTAGTCGGCACGCGGGGTCCTGAAGCTTTCTTT.

A few counts support this clonotype. This chain joins TRBV6-2 or TRBV6-3 and TRBJ2-7; tentatively, D is TRBD2 (5 bases). Trimming removed 8 bases from V and 3 bases from J, with 14 bases in between. The CDR3 length is 13 residues. The germline CDR1 and CDR2 sequences are MNHEY and SVGEGT. In DNA, the CDR3 is TGTGCCAGCGCTAGGACTGTAAACTACGAGCAGTACTTC. This encodes CASARTVNYEQYF.

The V and J genes are TRBV7-8 and TRBJ2-7, with D uncertain. Germline CDR1 SGHVS, CDR2 FQNEAQ. V was shortened by 6 bases and J by 2 bases, with 8 bases between the two germline ends. The CDR3 covers 12 residues. The chain's CDR3 is CASRPATYEQYF. The CDR3 nucleotides read TGTGCCAGCAGACCGGCCACCTACGAGCAGTACTTC.

V usage is TRBV20-1 and J usage is TRBJ1-2; 8 bases align to TRBD1. CDR1 DFQATT and CDR2 SNEGSKA come from the germline V gene (reference sequence). The CDR3 totals 13 residues. After removal of 6 bases from V and 4 bases from J, the junction contained 7 bases not matched to a gene. CDR3 sequence (DNA): TGCAGTGCCGCTTCGGACAGGGTCTATGGCTACACCTTC. Amino acid sequence: CSAASDRVYGYTF.

The chain couples TRBV7-9 to TRBJ2-5, with D unresolved. The CDR3 spans 13 residues. Trimming removed 1 base at V and 4 bases at J, with 7 bases between. Per the germline V gene, CDR1 is SEHNR and CDR2 is FQNEAQ (reference sequence). CDR3 sequence reads: CASSLVSRETQYF. The DNA for the CDR3 is TGTGCCAGCAGCTTAGTTTCGAGAGAGACCCAGTACTTC.

In this sample, this clonotype turned up many times. The rearrangement uses TRBV5-1 and TRBJ2-1, with 11 bases that match TRBD1. This CDR3 is 15 amino acids long. Germline trimming cut 4 bases from V and 6 bases from J; bases unmatched to any gene: 6. Germline lookup yields CDR1 SGHRS and CDR2 YFSETQ. CDR3 amino acids: CASSTAGQGVNEQFF. CDR3 sequence (DNA): TGCGCCAGCAGCACCGCGGGACAGGGGGTCAATGAGCAGTTCTTC. The full variable domain, in which reference TRBV5-1 and TRBJ2-1 provide the parts outside the CDR3, is KAGVTQTPRYLIKTRGQQVTLSCSPISGHRSVSWYQQTPGQGLQFLFEYFSETQRNKGNFPGRFSGRQFSNSRSEMNVSTLELGDSALYLCASSTAGQGVNEQFFGPGTRLTVL.

The chain recombines TRBV18 with TRBJ1-6; 7 bases match TRBD1. The ends lost 8 bases at V and 4 bases at J; junction bases unmatched: 8. This CDR3 has 15 residues. Germline loops: CDR1 KGHSH, CDR2 LQKENI. CDR3 protein: CASGGTAAYNSPLHF. Here the CDR3 DNA reads TGTGCCAGCGGAGGGACAGCCGCTTATAATTCACCCCTCCACTTT.

In its sample, this clonotype was seen once. The rearrangement uses TRBV9 and TRBJ2-2; no reliable D call. Trimming stripped 3 bases from V and 8 bases from J, with 11 bases between. The CDR3 extends over 13 amino acids. Germline values: CDR1 SGDLS, CDR2 YYNGEE. The CDR3 reads CASSETMGGELFF. CDR3 DNA: TGTGCCAGCAGCGAGACAATGGGGGGGGAGCTGTTTTTT. The entire variable domain, with the rest obtained from reference TRBV9 and TRBJ2-2, is as follows: DSGVTQTPKHLITATGQRVTLRCSPRSGDLSVYWYQQSLDQGLQFLIQYYNGEERAKGNILERFSAQQFPDLHSELNLSSLELGDSALYFCASSETMGGELFFGEGSRLTVL.

This chain links TRBV5-1 with TRBJ2-1; 11 bases line up with TRBD2. Per the germline V gene, CDR1 is SGHRS and CDR2 is YFSETQ. This CDR3 is 15 amino acids long. V lost 4 bases and J lost 9; bases outside the gene matches: 9. Here the CDR3 reads CASSPSTSGAGEQFF. The CDR3 DNA sequence: TGCGCCAGCAGCCCCTCGACTAGCGGGGCGGGTGAGCAGTTCTTC. Combining the CDR3 with reference TRBV5-1 and TRBJ2-1 gives the whole variable domain KAGVTQTPRYLIKTRGQQVTLSCSPISGHRSVSWYQQTPGQGLQFLFEYFSETQRNKGNFPGRFSGRQFSNSRSEMNVSTLELGDSALYLCASSPSTSGAGEQFFGPGTRLTVL.